This TCR beta chain is drawn from a study of brain T cells in children with intractable seizures. Study-level points and caveats: Pre-surgery blood may have been undersampled, hiding some clones. Viral specificity was inferred only from CDR3 similarity; HCMV serostatus was unknown.

Germline assignment: CDR1 MNHEY and CDR2 SVGEGT. Trimming took off 2 bases at V and 3 bases at J, with 11 bases between the two ends. The CDR3 totals 15 residues. Sequencing was limited to surgery cases with top T cell transcript signatures in brain tissue. TCRdb's table, derived via immunoSEQ multiplex PCR, lists solely in-frame clones and lacks some. This sample has 110,000 or so clones, with approximately 94% found just once. Worth noting for this clone: The antigen remains undetermined.

The sample here was peripheral blood, taken at surgery. The sequence came from a boy under two years old with hemimegalencephaly and intractable seizures. The gene calls are TRBV6-2 or TRBV6-3 and TRBJ1-5; D unresolved. The CDR3 DNA follows: TGTGCCAGCAGTTACCCGGTCGTAACCAATCAGCCCCAGCATTTT. It translates to CASSYPVVTNQPQHF.